One sample yielded the 13 T cell receptor beta chains listed below, sequenced in a study of Ad26.COV2.S vaccination and SARS-CoV-2 variants. This sample's treatment: roughly 20 received Ad26.COV2.S at low or high dose, single or two shots; about 5 received placebo; per-sample allocation not given. Samples analyzed were those drawn on day 63 after the first vaccine or placebo injection. The repertoire was sequenced with immunoSEQ multiplex PCR; TCRdb's copy has only in-frame clones and lacks some. The sample shows 450,000 to 550,000 clones, 80% to 90% of them seen only once. Sequenced material: peripheral blood, taken in a trial of Ad26.COV2.S vaccine versus placebo. The receptors were gathered from a person between 18 and 59 years old who received the Ad26.COV2.S COVID-19 vaccine or a placebo.

In its sample, this clone was seen a few times. The chain has TRBV9 and TRBJ2-3; 14 positions match TRBD2. Germline CDR1 is SGDLS and CDR2 is YYNGEE. The length of the CDR3 is 19 residues. Germline trimming cut 3 bases from V and 0 bases from J; bases unmatched to any gene: 9. This CDR3 is CASSAKGLAGVSSTDTQYF. The CDR3 DNA reads as TGTGCCAGCAGCGCGAAGGGACTAGCGGGGGTTTCTAGCACAGATACGCAGTATTTT.

V gene TRBV9 combines with J gene TRBJ2-7, with 8 bases matching TRBD2. The CDR3 runs to 14 residues. Germline V gives CDR1 SGDLS, CDR2 YYNGEE. Trimming took 4 bases from V and 6 from J; bases not matched to a gene: 9. The CDR3 nucleotides read TGTGCCAGCAGCCCGGGACTAGGTGCTTCCGAGCAGTACTTC. This sequence encodes CASSPGLGASEQYF.

The CDR3 protein is CSVSGRDTYNEQFF. The DNA of the CDR3 is TGCAGCGTCTCTGGGCGGGACACCTACAATGAGCAGTTCTTC. The rearrangement joins TRBV29-1 to TRBJ2-1; D may match TRBD1 or TRBD2 (6 bases each). Germline V CDR1 and CDR2: SQVTM, ANQGSEA. The CDR3 has 14 residues. Deletions cut 6 bases from V and 2 bases from J, with 14 bases between.

The genes are TRBV28 and TRBJ1-4; possibly TRBD1 for D (5 bases). The CDR3 length is 15 residues. Germline-derived CDR1 and CDR2 are MDHEN and SYDVKM. V gave up 8 bases and J gave up 1 base, with 14 bases separating them. CDR3: CASSAGRVTNEKLFF. The CDR3 DNA sequence: TGTGCCAGCTCGGCAGGGAGGGTAACTAATGAAAAACTGTTTTTT.

The rearrangement joins TRBV3-1 (or the pseudogene TRBV3-2) to TRBJ2-1; TRBD2 agrees at 15 bases. V lost 3 bases to trimming and J lost 7 bases; unmatched junction nucleotides: 4. CDR1 LGHDT and CDR2 YNNKEL come from the germline V gene (reference sequence). The CDR3 sequence is 16 residues long. In DNA form, the CDR3 reads TGTGCCAGCAGCCACTGGACTAGCGGGGGGGGAAATGAGCAGTTCTTC. Translated, it gives CASSHWTSGGGNEQFF.

This clone was seen a few times. The J gene is TRBJ1-6, the V gene TRBV25-1, with 9 bases that match TRBD1. CDR3 length: 14 amino acids. The J segment lost 5 bases and the V segment lost 7 bases, leaving 3 bases of the junction unmatched. Germline loops: CDR1 MGHDK, CDR2 SYGVNS. The CDR3, as DNA: TGTGCCAGCACGGGACAGGGAAATAATTCACCCCTCCACTTT. It translates to CASTGQGNNSPLHF. The complete variable domain, with remaining parts taken from reference TRBV25-1 and TRBJ1-6, reads EADIYQTPRYLVIGTGKKITLECSQTMGHDKMYWYQQDPGMELHLIHYSYGVNSTEKGDLSSESTVSRIRTEHFPLTLESARPSHTSQYLCASTGQGNNSPLHFGNGTRLTVT.

V and J are TRBV5-1 and TRBJ2-1; tentatively, D is TRBD1 (6 bases). Germline-derived CDR1 and CDR2 are SGHRS and YFSETQ. Trimming shortened V by 0 bases and J by 8 bases, and 15 bases separated the two germline ends. The CDR3 is 15 amino acids. The CDR3 DNA follows: TGCGCCAGCAGCTTGGCCTTGGGCAGGGGCCATGAGCAGTTCTTC. Translating gives CASSLALGRGHEQFF.

This clone came up once. The chain joins TRBV19 to TRBJ1-5; unclear D gene. This CDR3 region has 14 residues. CDR1 and CDR2 from the germline V gene are LNHDA and SQIVND (reference sequence). The ends were cut back, 7 bases at V and 5 bases at J, with 15 bases in the middle. The CDR3: CASNPIRVDQPQHF. The DNA for the CDR3 is TGTGCCAGTAACCCAATACGAGTAGATCAGCCCCAGCATTTT.

The chain uses TRBV28 and TRBJ2-5; 8 bases align to TRBD1. This CDR3 is 14 amino acids long. Germline loops: CDR1 MDHEN, CDR2 SYDVKM. V lost 6 bases to trimming and J lost 5 bases; unmatched junction nucleotides: 8. CDR3 protein: CASSKWTGMETQYF. CDR3 nucleotides: TGTGCCAGCAGCAAATGGACAGGGATGGAGACCCAGTACTTC. Filled out from reference TRBV28 and TRBJ2-5, the complete variable domain reads DVKVTQSSRYLVKRTGEKVFLECVQDMDHENMFWYRQDPGLGLRLIYFSYDVKMKEKGDIPEGYSVSREKKERFSLILESASTNQTSMYLCASSKWTGMETQYFGPGTRLLVL.

The V and J genes are TRBV19 and TRBJ2-5, with no clear D. Trimming cost V 5 bases and J 5 bases, with 12 bases left between them. This CDR3 contains 13 residues. Germline CDR1 reads LNHDA; CDR2 reads SQIVND (reference sequence). The CDR3 DNA follows: TGTGCCAGTAGTTTCGCCTCCGGGGAGACCCAGTACTTC. It translates to CASSFASGETQYF.

The genes are TRBV30 and TRBJ2-4; D is uncertain. In germline, CDR1 is GTSNPN, CDR2 SVGIG (reference sequence). V was pared by 5 bases and J by 2 bases, with 10 bases between. The CDR3 length is 13 residues. DNA of the CDR3: TGTGCCTGGGGATACCGGACCAAAAACATTCAGTACTTC. Protein: CAWGYRTKNIQYF.

The genes are TRBV30 and TRBJ1-1; no firm D call. There are 12 residues in the CDR3. From germline, CDR1 is GTSNPN and CDR2 SVGIG (reference sequence). V lost 0 bases to trimming and J lost 7 bases, with 9 bases between them. The CDR3 DNA reads TGTGCCTGGAGTGTCTTTCAAGTTGAAGCTTTCTTT. Amino acids: CAWSVFQVEAFF.

This chain joins TRBV18 and TRBJ1-1; D is unresolved. This CDR3 comprises 12 residues. V was cut by 6 bases and J by 3 bases, with 8 bases left in between. In germline, CDR1 is KGHSH, CDR2 LQKENI. The CDR3 DNA reads as TGTGCCAGCTCCGTATTGTACACTGAAGCTTTCTTT. Its protein is CASSVLYTEAFF.